This T cell receptor beta chain was recorded in a study of T cell responses to AZD1222 COVID-19 vaccine. Turning to the study itself: Pooling of second doses given at about 4 or about 12 weeks was done.

This clone has a single count. No antigen is known for it. General observations from the study: A mostly white British donor set with more females was recruited, and clonal diversity was possibly underestimated. Repertoire collection took place solely once the T cell response had peaked.

Libraries were prepared by immunoSEQ multiplex PCR; TCRdb keeps only in-frame clonotypes and omits some of them. The sample carries roughly 140,000 clones, around 90% recorded once. Material: peripheral blood, obtained on day 0 of AZD1222 vaccination. The TCR was taken from an adult in good health.

CDR3 bases: TGTGCCAGCAGCTCCCCGGGACCCGGGGATGAGCAGTTCTTC. Amino acid sequence: CASSSPGPGDEQFF. The chain joins TRBV7-9 to TRBJ2-1, with D perhaps being TRBD1 or TRBD2 (5 bases each). From germline, CDR1 is SEHNR and CDR2 FQNEAQ (reference sequence). CDR3 length: 14 residues. Trimming shortened V by 4 bases and J by 8 bases, and 15 bases separated the two germline ends.